These 15 T cell receptor beta chains were all obtained from the same sample, sequenced in a study of naive and memory T cell subsets (dated by TCRdb to the late 2010s). Library method: UMI-ligation and nested PCR. Sequenced using an Illumina MiSeq. The beta constant-region primer consisted of an equimolar mixture of two oligonucleotides that together covered TRBC1 and TRBC2. In TCRdb, the public reads were trimmed at Q25 with fastp and aligned with MiXCR, with productive beta chains retained. When rows share a CDR3 protein, they turn into one entry using the most common DNA and genes. The sample table shows roughly 20,000 distinct CDR3 sequences, and 9.5% to 11% are seen once. Of the sample, less than 20% falls within the top ten clones. Material: central memory CD8+ T cells from blood. The intended sense of this specimen's cell subset or site label: central memory, CD45RA- CD27+. The receptors shown here come from a human donor in good health.

This clonotype showed up many times. This chain joins TRBV29-1 and TRBJ1-2, with D unclear. V was pared by 4 bases and J by 4 bases, with 16 bases between. The CDR3 loop spans 14 amino acids. The germline gives CDR1 SQVTM, CDR2 ANQGSEA. Here the CDR3 reads CSVGMRGSPYGYTF. DNA for the CDR3: TGCAGCGTTGGAATGAGAGGATCGCCCTATGGCTACACCTTC.

A word on this clonotype: At one boundary the junction diverges from the germline segment, which might be a read error. The chain uses TRBV2 and TRBJ2-1, with 9 bases aligning to TRBD1. The CDR3 covers 12 residues. The V gene's germline CDR1 is SNHLY and CDR2 FYNNEI. For the CDR3, the DNA is TGTGCCAGCAGTGAGCGGGACAGGGTGCTGGACTTC. Translating it yields CASSERDRVLDF. Looking up the rest from reference TRBV2 and TRBJ2-1 gives the full variable domain: EPEVTQTPSHQVTQMGQEVILRCVPISNHLYFYWYRQILGQKVEFLVSFYNNEISEKSEIFDDQFSVERPDGSNFTLKIRSTKLEDSAMYFCASSERDRVLDFGPGTRLTVL.

Ten or more counts support this clonotype. The chain is built from TRBV5-6 and TRBJ2-7; 9 bases map to TRBD1. The trim removed 3 bases at V and 2 bases at J, leaving 12 bases unmatched. The CDR3 spans 17 residues. Per the germline V gene, CDR1 is SGHDT and CDR2 is YYEEEE. The DNA for the CDR3 is TGTGCCAGCAGCTCTGTATTACAGGGGGCGCGTCCCTACGAGCAGTACTTC. Amino acids: CASSSVLQGARPYEQYF.

This clonotype rates as medium-sized. This sequence joins TRBV25-1 and TRBJ2-5, with D possibly TRBD1 on 5 matching bases. The CDR3 contains 14 residues. CDR1 and CDR2 (germline): MGHDK, SYGVNS. Trimming removed 1 base at V and 1 base at J, with 7 bases between. The CDR3 DNA follows: TGTGCCAGCAGTGAATCAGGGTTCCAAGAGACCCAGTACTTC. This encodes CASSESGFQETQYF.

The gene calls are TRBV29-1 and TRBJ1-1, with 9 bases that match TRBD1. V trimming: 7 bases; J trimming: 11 bases; junction bases outside the gene matches: 11. CDR3 length equals 12 residues. CDR1 is SQVTM and CDR2 is ANQGSEA in the germline V gene. CDR3 in amino acids: CSARTGDLGAFF. The CDR3 DNA reads TGCAGCGCCAGGACAGGGGATCTTGGTGCTTTCTTT.

The table lists this clonotype with a few counts. In nucleotides, the CDR3 is TGCGCCAGCAGCCAAGATCGTGACAGGGGTAATGAGCAGTTCTTC. It encodes CASSQDRDRGNEQFF. The rearrangement uses TRBV4-3 and TRBJ2-1, with 8 bases fitting TRBD1. The V and J ends lost 0 bases and 7 bases, in that order; junction bases with no gene match: 5. This CDR3 comprises 15 residues. Germline-derived CDR1 and CDR2 are LGHNA and YSLEER.

The chain joins TRBV7-9 to TRBJ2-2; D remains unclear. CDR1 SEHNR and CDR2 FQNEAQ come from the germline V gene (reference sequence). V was cut by 1 base and J by 4 bases, with 10 bases left in between. This CDR3 has 15 residues. DNA for the CDR3: TGTGCCAGCAGCTTAGGCGGTGTGTCCACCGGGGAGCTGTTTTTT. It is translated as CASSLGGVSTGELFF.

This clonotype was counted only a few times. V is TRBV10-2 and J is TRBJ2-7; 7 bases line up with TRBD2. Germline CDR1 reads WSHSY; CDR2 reads SAAADI. Trimming took 0 bases from V and 2 from J; bases not matched to a gene: 1. The CDR3 sequence is 14 residues long. CDR3 in amino acids: CASSESRGAYEQYF. The CDR3 coding sequence is TGCGCCAGCAGTGAGTCACGGGGGGCCTACGAGCAGTACTTC.

The V gene is TRBV6-1, the J gene TRBJ2-1, with D maybe TRBD2 (6 bases). This CDR3 is built from 14 residues. V was shortened by 1 base and J by 8 bases, with 12 bases between the two germline ends. Germline V CDR1 and CDR2: MNHNS, SASEGT. This chain's CDR3 is CASSEDRGLHEQFF. CDR3 sequence (DNA): TGTGCCAGCAGTGAAGACCGGGGACTCCATGAGCAGTTCTTC.

This clonotype was counted only a few times. The chain recombines TRBV10-3 with TRBJ2-3; 9 positions match TRBD1. Trimming took 6 bases from V and 2 from J; bases not matched to a gene: 6. Germline assignment: CDR1 ENHRY and CDR2 SYGVKD. The CDR3 runs to 15 residues. Written as DNA, the CDR3 is TGTGCCATCAGCCGGACAGGGGAGGCCACAGATACGCAGTATTTT. It specifies CAISRTGEATDTQYF.

The CDR3 DNA reads as TGCAGTGCTCGCGGGGGAGCCGGGTTCACAGATACGCAGTATTTT. Translated: CSARGGAGFTDTQYF. This sequence joins TRBV20-1 and TRBJ2-3, with 7 bases fitting TRBD2. The V segment lost 5 bases and the J segment 2 bases; nucleotides outside the gene matches: 10. The CDR3 consists of 15 residues. Germline loops: CDR1 DFQATT, CDR2 SNEGSKA (reference sequence).

In its sample, this clonotype was seen many times. The rearrangement joins TRBV7-6 to TRBJ2-2; the match to TRBD1 covers 7 bases. V lost 2 bases to trimming and J lost 2 bases; unmatched junction nucleotides: 5. This CDR3 spans 16 amino acids. CDR1 and CDR2 from the germline V gene are SGHVS and FNYEAQ. The CDR3 spells CASSLPTGRNTGELFF. Here the CDR3 DNA reads TGTGCCAGCAGCTTACCGACAGGGCGCAACACCGGGGAGCTGTTTTTT.

This clonotype has a count of ten or more. The chain uses TRBV11-3 and TRBJ2-1; the D gene is possibly TRBD1 (6 bases). This CDR3 has 16 residues. The V end lost 2 bases, the J end lost 4 bases, and 15 bases lay between the germline ends. Germline CDR1 SGHNT, CDR2 YENEEA. In nucleotides, the CDR3 is TGTGCCAGCAGCTTAAACAGGGATTTCGGATACAATGAGCAGTTCTTC. Translating it yields CASSLNRDFGYNEQFF.

This clonotype was picked up one time. A much larger clone lies a single base off, so this may be a read error. The rearrangement links TRBV6-5 to TRBJ2-5; no reliable D call. The ends were cut back, 3 bases at V and 2 bases at J, with 13 bases in the middle. Germline CDR1 is MNHEY and CDR2 is SVGAGI. This CDR3 spans 15 amino acids. CDR3 protein: CASSYGQAIQETQYF. CDR3 bases: TGTGCCAGCAGTTATGGGCAGGCCATACAAGAGACCCAGTACTTC.

This clonotype turned up a few times. In nucleotides, the CDR3 is TGTGCCAGCCGCCGACGAAAGGGGGGGGCAGATACGCAGTATTTT. Its translation: CASRRRKGGADTQYF. The chain joins TRBV2 to TRBJ2-3, with D tentatively TRBD2 (7 bases). The CDR3 covers 15 residues. V was pared by 8 bases and J by 4 bases, with 19 bases between. From germline, CDR1 is SNHLY and CDR2 FYNNEI.